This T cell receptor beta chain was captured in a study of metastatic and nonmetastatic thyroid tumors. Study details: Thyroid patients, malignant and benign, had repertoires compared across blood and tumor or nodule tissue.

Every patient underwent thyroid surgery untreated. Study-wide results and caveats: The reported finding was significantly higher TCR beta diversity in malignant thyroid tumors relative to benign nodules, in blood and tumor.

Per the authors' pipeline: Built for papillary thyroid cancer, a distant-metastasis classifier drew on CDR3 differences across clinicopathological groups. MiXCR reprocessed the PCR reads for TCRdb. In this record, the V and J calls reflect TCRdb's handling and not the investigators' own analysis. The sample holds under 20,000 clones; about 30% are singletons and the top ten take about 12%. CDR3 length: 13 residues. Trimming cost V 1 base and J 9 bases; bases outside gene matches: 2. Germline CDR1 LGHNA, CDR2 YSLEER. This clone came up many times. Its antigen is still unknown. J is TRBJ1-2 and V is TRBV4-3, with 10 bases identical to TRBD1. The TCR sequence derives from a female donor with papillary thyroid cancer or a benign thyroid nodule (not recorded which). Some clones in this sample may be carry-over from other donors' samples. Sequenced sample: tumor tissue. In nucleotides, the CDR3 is TGCGCCAGCAGCCAAGGACAGGGGGCCCGCTACACCTTC. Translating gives CASSQGQGARYTF.